This T cell receptor beta chain stems from a study of graft-versus-host responses after intestinal transplantation. Overall study context: The whole recipient group had anti-thymocyte globulin induction followed by tacrolimus and steroids for around 3 years.

As for this clone: Its specificity is unknown.

This CDR3 is 20 amino acids long. CDR1 is MGHRA and CDR2 is YSYEKL in the germline V gene. V shed 2 bases, J shed 5 bases, and the junction held 17 bases outside the gene matches. Clones were read by immunoSEQ multiplex PCR, and TCRdb kept only the in-frame ones, dropping some. The sample carries around 70,000 clones, roughly 90% recorded once. This sequence originates from a human donor who received an intestinal transplant. The sequenced sample was unstimulated CD8+ T cells sorted from spleen or lymph node cells, obtained before intestinal transplant. J is TRBJ1-4 and V is TRBV4-1; 10 nucleotides align to TRBD1. The CDR3 sequence: CASSQRRILGQGPPNEKLFF. CDR3 DNA sequence: TGCGCCAGCAGCCAAAGGCGAATTCTGGGACAGGGGCCCCCGAATGAAAAACTGTTTTTT.